The entry below describes one T cell receptor (beta chain). Measured with immunoSEQ multiplex PCR; TCRdb has only the in-frame clones, and not every one. The data hold around 35,000 clones, with 70% to 85% observed a single time. The diagnosis in patients was locally advanced or metastatic urothelial carcinoma. In germline, CDR1 is LNHDA, CDR2 SQIVND (reference sequence). This CDR3 contains 14 residues. Between the trimmed V and J ends, which lost 4 bases and 4 bases, there was a span of 11 bases. This record belongs to a study of PD-L1 blockade in urothelial cancer. Study in general: Atezolizumab (1,200 mg intravenously every 3 weeks) began in the mid-2010s for patients. About nine tenths of the roughly 29 patients comprised males who had bladder-origin urothelial cancer. The researchers analyzed blood 3 weeks (second dose) and 6 weeks after treatment start.

The TCR was taken from a man in his fifties or sixties with urothelial cancer. This chain connects TRBV19 to TRBJ1-3; no clear D gene. Specimen: PBMCs, collected around atezolizumab (anti-PD-L1) treatment. CDR3 sequence (DNA): TGTGCCAGTAGTACCGGGAAGGTGGGAAACACCATATATTTT. It yields the protein CASSTGKVGNTIYF.